The text below deals with one T cell receptor beta chain. The V end was cut by 3 bases, the J end by 4 bases, with 9 bases between. The CDR3 is 13 residues long. From germline, CDR1 is LGHNA and CDR2 YNFKEQ. This sample stems from a study of regulatory and conventional T cells in RAG deficiency. Clones were read by immunoSEQ multiplex PCR, and TCRdb kept only the in-frame ones, dropping some. The table shows around 30,000 clones, with more than 80% occurring only once. The same data also contributed to another study, on regulatory T cells. That source notes: Primers: 52 TRBV forward and 13 TRBJ reverse. Skewed V and J usage and few unique V-J pairs marked patient repertoires, most in Tregs.

The sequence came from a human donor in good health. The sequencing input was CD8+ T cells sorted from blood. J is TRBJ1-2 and V is TRBV4-2, with D tentatively TRBD1 (6 bases). CDR3 sequence: CASSQDRSYGYTF. CDR3 coding DNA: TGTGCCAGCAGCCAGGACAGAAGCTATGGCTACACCTTC.